This TCR beta chain is drawn from a study of technical replicates of blood from several donors. TCRdb keeps only in-frame clones here, not all; method: immunoSEQ multiplex PCR. Of about 95,000 clones in the sample, 85% to 95% were seen once. The junction had 5 bases not matched to a gene; V was cut back by 6 bases and J by 5 bases. The CDR3 covers 13 residues. Germline V gene sequence: CDR1 SGHTA, CDR2 FQGNSA. The V gene is TRBV7-2, the J gene TRBJ2-5, with 8 nucleotides matching TRBD1. This TCR came from a human donor in good health. The material sequenced was T cells isolated from PBMCs. The CDR3: CASSPDRGETQYF. The CDR3 DNA reads TGTGCCAGCAGTCCTGACAGGGGTGAGACCCAGTACTTC.